Listed here are 22 T cell receptor beta chains from one sample, sequenced in a study of CD8+CD57+ T cells in acquired aplastic anemia. TCR beta VDJ and CDR3 were profiled, and genomic DNA was the template. One entry per CDR3 protein results from TCRdb running MiXCR on the reads. The data show roughly 80,000 distinct CDR3 sequences, around 42% seen once. The sequenced material came from sorted CD4+, CD8+, or CD8+CD57+ T cells (not recorded which) from PBMCs. The receptors originated from a human donor in good health, serving as a control.

The V call is TRBV25-1, the J call TRBJ2-7; 12 bases map to TRBD2. Trimming cost V 4 bases and J 0 bases; bases outside gene matches: 4. The CDR3 runs to 16 residues. Per germline, CDR1 MGHDK and CDR2 SYGVNS. CDR3 amino acids: CASSALAGGSSYEQYF. CDR3 DNA: TGTGCCAGCAGTGCCCTAGCGGGAGGGAGCTCCTACGAGCAGTACTTC.

This clonotype appeared many times. The chain recombines TRBV15 with TRBJ1-4; TRBD1 matches at 9 bases. Trimming took 5 bases from V and 0 from J; bases not matched to a gene: 1. Germline V gene sequence: CDR1 LNHNV, CDR2 YYDKDF (reference sequence). The CDR3 loop spans 15 amino acids. CDR3 amino acids: CATSRDRATNEKLFF. DNA of the CDR3: TGTGCCACCAGCCGGGACAGGGCAACTAATGAAAAACTGTTTTTT.

The chain combines TRBV2 with TRBJ2-1, with TRBD2 identical over 13 bases. Germline trimming cut 6 bases from V and 12 bases from J; bases unmatched to any gene: 5. The CDR3 is 13 residues long. Per the germline V gene, CDR1 is SNHLY and CDR2 is FYNNEI. CDR3 sequence (DNA): TGTGCCAGCAGGACTAGCGGGGGGCGGTCGCAGTTCTTC. Translating gives CASRTSGGRSQFF.

Comment on this clonotype: One end of the junction varies from germline; a read error may be responsible. The chain recombines TRBV10-2 with TRBJ2-6; the D gene is possibly TRBD2 (6 bases). The CDR3 is 16 residues long. Germline V gives CDR1 WSHSY, CDR2 SAAADI. CDR3 region: CASSEVGGRGANVLAF. In nucleotides, the CDR3 is TGCGCCAGCAGTGAAGTGGGGGGAAGAGGGGCCAACGTCCTGGCTTTC.

The chain couples TRBV5-1 to TRBJ2-7, with D perhaps matching TRBD2 (6 bases). V was cut by 2 bases and J by 4 bases, with 16 bases left in between. Germline V gives CDR1 SGHRS, CDR2 YFSETQ. The CDR3 is 15 amino acids. In DNA form, the CDR3 reads TGCGCCAGCAGCTTAATACGGGGGAGCGAGTACGAGCAGTACTTC. The encoded protein is CASSLIRGSEYEQYF.

In its sample, this clonotype was seen many times. The rearrangement joins TRBV6-1 to TRBJ2-7; tentative D call: TRBD2 (6 bases). This CDR3 is built from 14 residues. CDR1 MNHNS and CDR2 SASEGT come from the germline V gene. V was pared by 5 bases and J by 4 bases, with 15 bases between. CDR3 in DNA: TGTGCCAGCAGTCTCCAGACTAGTGGTTACGAGCAGTACTTC. Its translation: CASSLQTSGYEQYF.

This clonotype was counted between two and nine times. CDR3 region: CASSFPGGEQFF. DNA for the CDR3: TGTGCCAGTAGCTTCCCTGGGGGGGAGCAGTTCTTC. This chain links TRBV19 with TRBJ2-1; possible D gene TRBD2, 6 bases. The CDR3 totals 12 residues. The germline V gene has CDR1 LNHDA and CDR2 SQIVND (reference sequence). V was cut by 6 bases and J by 10 bases, with 13 bases left in between.

Many counts were recorded for this clonotype. The CDR3 is CAIGVAGVNEQYF. CDR3 nucleotides: TGTGCCATCGGGGTAGCGGGAGTGAACGAGCAGTACTTC. This chain uses TRBV10-3 with TRBJ2-7; the match to TRBD2 covers 9 bases. CDR3 length: 13 amino acids. V trimming: 8 bases; J trimming: 5 bases; junction bases outside the gene matches: 7. Per the germline V gene, CDR1 is ENHRY and CDR2 is SYGVKD.

This clonotype has more than one count but fewer than ten. This chain links TRBV15 with TRBJ1-6; D may be TRBD1 (5 bases). CDR1 and CDR2 from the germline V gene are LNHNV and YYDKDF (reference sequence). The CDR3 has 14 residues. V was trimmed by 6 bases and J by 4 bases, leaving 10 bases between them. CDR3 sequence reads: CATRRDPYNSPLHF. The DNA of the CDR3 is TGTGCCACCAGGAGGGACCCTTATAATTCACCCCTCCACTTT.

This clonotype has a count of ten or more. The rearrangement links TRBV4-1 to TRBJ2-5, with TRBD1 as a possible D gene (6 bases). Germline assignment: CDR1 MGHRA and CDR2 YSYEKL. V lost 0 bases and J lost 3, with 17 bases in between. The CDR3 extends over 17 amino acids. The CDR3 nucleotides are TGCGCCAGCAGCCAAGAAGGTGCACAGGGATGGGAAGAGACCCAGTACTTC. It yields the protein CASSQEGAQGWEETQYF.

This clonotype was recorded many times. V usage is TRBV9 and J usage is TRBJ2-5, with D unclear. Germline-derived CDR1 and CDR2 are SGDLS and YYNGEE. The CDR3 has 13 residues. V lost 5 bases and J lost 5, with 13 bases in between. The CDR3 loop is CASSPPSAETQYF. The CDR3 DNA is TGTGCCAGCAGTCCCCCCAGCGCGGAGACCCAGTACTTC.

This clonotype was seen repeatedly, ten times or more. The chain couples TRBV5-8 to TRBJ1-1; D remains unclear. The CDR3 is 11 amino acids. CDR1 SGHTS and CDR2 YDEGEE come from the germline V gene. Trimming pared 7 bases from V and 5 bases from J, leaving 9 bases between. CDR3 loop: CASGVRTEAFF. The CDR3 DNA follows: TGTGCCAGCGGTGTCAGAACTGAAGCTTTCTTT.

This clonotype showed up many times. The genes are TRBV20-1 and TRBJ2-7, with 10 bases fitting TRBD2. Per the germline V gene, CDR1 is DFQATT and CDR2 is SNEGSKA (reference sequence). This CDR3 comprises 16 residues. V dropped 0 bases and J dropped 4; count of bases not matched to a gene: 9. CDR3 sequence: CSARDFGLAGEYEQYF. CDR3 nucleotides: TGCAGTGCTAGAGATTTCGGGCTAGCGGGGGAATACGAGCAGTACTTC.

Here the CDR3 DNA reads TGTGCCAGCAGCCTACGGGTCGGTCAGCCCCAGCATTTT. Residues: CASSLRVGQPQHF. The V gene is TRBV7-2, the J gene TRBJ1-5; D gene uncertain. Looked up from germline, CDR1 is SGHTA and CDR2 is FQGNSA. V lost 5 bases to trimming and J lost 6 bases, with 11 bases between them. The CDR3 loop spans 13 amino acids.

The chain links TRBV24-1 to TRBJ2-7; TRBD1 matches at 7 bases. The CDR3 loop spans 13 amino acids. The V gene's germline CDR1 is KGHDR and CDR2 SFDVKD. V shed 4 bases, J shed 7 bases, and the junction held 6 bases outside the gene matches. CDR3 nucleotides: TGTGCCACCAGTGACGCCGGGACAGCGGAGCAGTACTTC. Its protein is CATSDAGTAEQYF.

This clonotype was seen repeatedly, ten times or more. The chain has TRBV5-1 and TRBJ2-3; 7 bases line up with TRBD2. The CDR3 sequence is 15 residues long. The trim removed 1 base at V and 2 bases at J, leaving 4 bases unmatched. Germline CDR1 reads SGHRS; CDR2 reads YFSETQ. CDR3 coding DNA: TGCGCCAGCAGCTTGCGCGGGAGAGTCACAGATACGCAGTATTTT. Encoded protein: CASSLRGRVTDTQYF.

This clonotype has at least ten counts. The chain combines TRBV12-3 or TRBV12-4 with TRBJ2-1; D is undetermined. The ends were cut back, 3 bases at V and 5 bases at J, with 8 bases in the middle. The length of the CDR3 is 13 residues. This CDR3 reads CASSFGRNNEQFF. DNA for the CDR3: TGTGCCAGCAGTTTCGGCAGGAACAATGAGCAGTTCTTC.

The gene calls are TRBV6-1 and TRBJ1-3; the D is unclear. Germline V gene lookup returns CDR1 MNHNS and CDR2 SASEGT. The CDR3 contains 13 residues. The V and J ends lost 11 bases and 2 bases respectively, with 13 bases between them. The CDR3 DNA sequence: TGTGCCGGCCGGCACGGGACTGGAAACACCATATATTTT. Translation: CAGRHGTGNTIYF.

The chain couples TRBV29-1 to TRBJ2-3; TRBD2 aligns across 9 bases. The CDR3 loop spans 14 amino acids. Unmatched junction bases numbered 3, after V lost 4 bases and J lost 1 base. The V gene's germline CDR1 is SQVTM and CDR2 ANQGSEA. In DNA, the CDR3 is TGCAGCGTTGCGTCTAGCGGGGGCACAGATACGCAGTATTTT. It is translated as CSVASSGGTDTQYF.

As to this clonotype: This may come from a read error, since a much larger clone is one base off. The chain recombines TRBV27 with TRBJ2-3; D is possibly TRBD2 (5 bases). Germline CDR1 reads MNHEY; CDR2 reads SMNVEV (reference sequence). V was shortened by 5 bases and J by 0 bases, with 15 bases between the two germline ends. The CDR3 runs to 16 residues. CDR3 DNA sequence: TGTGCCAGCAGTCTCGTCGGGGATATTAGCACAGATACGCAGTATTTT. Residues: CASSLVGDISTDTQYF.

The chain combines TRBV11-1 with TRBJ2-2; no reliable D call. Germline CDR1 is SGHAT and CDR2 is FQDESV (reference sequence). V lost 7 bases and J lost 0, with 15 bases in between. This CDR3 has 16 amino acids. The CDR3 spells CASKKTGPANTGELFF. As DNA, the CDR3 is TGTGCCAGCAAAAAAACGGGCCCTGCGAACACCGGGGAGCTGTTTTTT.

Turning to this clonotype: The junction departs from the called germline gene at one end, perhaps through a read error. This chain connects TRBV3-1 to TRBJ2-3; weak D call: TRBD1 (6 bases). Germline V gives CDR1 LGHDT, CDR2 YNNKEL (reference sequence). CDR3 length equals 17 residues. In DNA form, the CDR3 reads TGTGCCAGCCGCCAAGAGGACCGGGACAAAGGCACAGATACGCAGTATTTT. Protein sequence: CASRQEDRDKGTDTQYF.